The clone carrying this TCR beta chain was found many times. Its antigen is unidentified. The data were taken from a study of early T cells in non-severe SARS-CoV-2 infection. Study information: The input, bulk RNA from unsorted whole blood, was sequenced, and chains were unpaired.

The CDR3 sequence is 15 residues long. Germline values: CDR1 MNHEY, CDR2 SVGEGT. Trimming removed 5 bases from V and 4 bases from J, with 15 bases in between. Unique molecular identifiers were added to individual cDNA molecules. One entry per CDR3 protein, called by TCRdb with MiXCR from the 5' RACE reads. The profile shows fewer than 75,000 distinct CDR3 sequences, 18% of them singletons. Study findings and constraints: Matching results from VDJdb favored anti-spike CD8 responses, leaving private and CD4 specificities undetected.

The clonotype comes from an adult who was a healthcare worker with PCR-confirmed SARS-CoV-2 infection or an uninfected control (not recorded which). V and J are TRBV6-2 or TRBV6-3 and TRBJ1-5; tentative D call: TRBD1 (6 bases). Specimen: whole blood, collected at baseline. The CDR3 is CASSKHRDTNQPQHF. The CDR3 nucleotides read TGTGCCAGCAGTAAACACCGGGACACAAATCAGCCCCAGCATTTT.